The sample holds a few counts of the clone carrying this T cell receptor beta chain. The antigen is not known. Trimming removed 4 bases from V and 12 bases from J, with 13 bases in between. The germline V gene encodes CDR1 SGHAT and CDR2 FQNNGV. CDR3 length: 12 residues. This sample is part of a study of T cells in Graves' hyperthyroidism and ophthalmopathy. Study conclusions and caveats: Ophthalmopathy prediction by the model preceded onset by a median roughly 6.3 months.

Amplification yielded TCR beta CDR3 regions, with RNA transcripts as the source. Carried out on the TCR CDR3, a first-round RT-PCR used the HTBI primer set. TCRdb reprocessed the multiplex PCR reads with MiXCR, giving one entry per CDR3 protein. This table has 660,000 or so distinct CDR3 sequences, more than 20% appearing once. The TCR originated in a man aged 25 to 40 with Graves' ophthalmopathy. The sample consisted of blood. The rearrangement links TRBV11-2 to TRBJ2-1; D is possibly TRBD2 (5 bases). The CDR3 region is CASSSHGERQFF. In DNA, the CDR3 is TGTGCCAGCAGCTCACACGGGGAGCGGCAGTTCTTC. Complete variable domain (other parts from reference TRBV11-2 and TRBJ2-1): EAGVAQSPRYKIIEKRQSVAFWCNPISGHATLYWYQQILGQGPKLLIQFQNNGVVDDSQLPKDRFSAERLKGVDSTLKIQPAKLEDSAVYLCASSSHGERQFFGPGTRLTVL.